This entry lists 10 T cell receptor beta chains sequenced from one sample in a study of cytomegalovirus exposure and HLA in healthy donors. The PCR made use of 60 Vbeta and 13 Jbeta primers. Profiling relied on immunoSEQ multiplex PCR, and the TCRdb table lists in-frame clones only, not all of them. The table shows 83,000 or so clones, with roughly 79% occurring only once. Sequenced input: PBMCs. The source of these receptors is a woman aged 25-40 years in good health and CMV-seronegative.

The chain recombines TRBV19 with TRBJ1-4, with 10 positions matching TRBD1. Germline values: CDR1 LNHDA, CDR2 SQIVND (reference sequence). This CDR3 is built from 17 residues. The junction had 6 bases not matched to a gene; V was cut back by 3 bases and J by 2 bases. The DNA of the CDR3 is TGTGCCAGTAGTATGGGACAGGGGTTGAGGACTAATGAAAAACTGTTTTTT. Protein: CASSMGQGLRTNEKLFF.

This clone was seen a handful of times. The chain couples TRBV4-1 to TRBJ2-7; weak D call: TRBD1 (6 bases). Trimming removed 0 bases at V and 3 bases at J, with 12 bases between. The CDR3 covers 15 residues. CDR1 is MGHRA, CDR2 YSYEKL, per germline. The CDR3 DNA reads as TGCGCCAGCAGCCAAGAAACAGGGCTCTTCTACGAGCAGTACTTC. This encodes CASSQETGLFYEQYF.

The CDR3 region is CAISEGLAGVDEQYF. The CDR3 nucleotides are TGTGCCATCAGTGAGGGACTAGCGGGAGTCGACGAGCAGTACTTC. The chain carries TRBV10-3 and TRBJ2-5, with TRBD2 matching over 13 bases. The last part of the DNA fits TRBJ2-7 better; the J call may be wrong. The CDR3 covers 15 residues. CDR1 and CDR2 from the germline V gene are ENHRY and SYGVKD.

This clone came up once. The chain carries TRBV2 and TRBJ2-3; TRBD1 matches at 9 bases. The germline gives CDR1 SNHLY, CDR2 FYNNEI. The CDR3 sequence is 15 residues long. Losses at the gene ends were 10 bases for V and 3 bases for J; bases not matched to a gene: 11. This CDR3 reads CATTRSGQGTDTQYF. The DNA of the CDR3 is TGTGCCACCACCCGGTCCGGACAGGGGACAGATACGCAGTATTTT.

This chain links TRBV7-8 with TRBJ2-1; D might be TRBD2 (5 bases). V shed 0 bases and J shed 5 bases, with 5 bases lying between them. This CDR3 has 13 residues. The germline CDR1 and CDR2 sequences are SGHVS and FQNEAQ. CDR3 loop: CASSLAGDNEQFF. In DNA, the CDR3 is TGTGCCAGCAGCTTAGCGGGAGACAATGAGCAGTTCTTC.

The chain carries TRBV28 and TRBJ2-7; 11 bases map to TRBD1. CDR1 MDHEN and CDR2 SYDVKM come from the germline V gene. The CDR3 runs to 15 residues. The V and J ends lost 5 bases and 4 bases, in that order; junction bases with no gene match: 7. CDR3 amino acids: CASSLPGQGGYEQYF. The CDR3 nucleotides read TGTGCCAGCAGTCTCCCGGGACAGGGGGGTTACGAGCAGTACTTC.

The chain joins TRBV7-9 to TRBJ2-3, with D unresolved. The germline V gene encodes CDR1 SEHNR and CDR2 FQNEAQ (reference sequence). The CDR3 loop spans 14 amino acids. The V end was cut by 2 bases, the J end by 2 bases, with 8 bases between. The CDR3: CASSLRSYTDTQYF. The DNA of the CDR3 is TGTGCCAGCAGCTTAAGGAGCTACACAGATACGCAGTATTTT.

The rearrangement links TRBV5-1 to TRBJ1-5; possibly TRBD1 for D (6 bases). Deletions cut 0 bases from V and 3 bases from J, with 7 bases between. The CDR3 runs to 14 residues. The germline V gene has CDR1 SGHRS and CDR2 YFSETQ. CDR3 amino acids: CASSLGTVNQPQHF. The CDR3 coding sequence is TGCGCCAGCAGCTTGGGGACAGTCAATCAGCCCCAGCATTTT.

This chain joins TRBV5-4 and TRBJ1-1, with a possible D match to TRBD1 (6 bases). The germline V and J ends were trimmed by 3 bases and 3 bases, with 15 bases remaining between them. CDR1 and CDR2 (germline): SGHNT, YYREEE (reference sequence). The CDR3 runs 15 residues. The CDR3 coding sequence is TGTGCCAGCAGCTGGGACACAGGGAAGCACACTGAAGCTTTCTTT. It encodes CASSWDTGKHTEAFF.

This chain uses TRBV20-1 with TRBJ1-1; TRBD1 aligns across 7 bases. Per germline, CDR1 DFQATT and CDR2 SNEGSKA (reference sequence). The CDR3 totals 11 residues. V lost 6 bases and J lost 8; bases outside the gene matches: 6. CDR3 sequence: CSATGQREAFF. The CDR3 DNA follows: TGCAGTGCAACGGGACAGCGGGAAGCTTTCTTT.